The 10 T cell receptor beta chains listed next were all sequenced from one sample in a study of T cells in Graves' hyperthyroidism and ophthalmopathy. Amplified regions were TCR beta CDR3 sequences from RNA transcripts. With the HTBI primer set, the TCR CDR3 went through a first round of RT-PCR. A single record per CDR3 protein comes from TCRdb applying MiXCR to the multiplex PCR reads. This repertoire shows 500,000 to 600,000 distinct CDR3 sequences, approximately 15% found once; its top ten account for around 18%. Sequencing was performed on blood. Receptor source: a woman under 30 with Graves' hyperthyroidism.

This sequence joins TRBV19 and TRBJ1-5; 8 bases are shared with TRBD1. Germline values: CDR1 LNHDA, CDR2 SQIVND (reference sequence). The CDR3 extends over 15 amino acids. Losses at the gene ends were 4 bases for V and 6 bases for J; bases not matched to a gene: 8. The CDR3 loop reads CASSKRGQGPQPQHF. CDR3 DNA sequence: TGTGCCAGTAGTAAAAGAGGACAGGGCCCTCAGCCCCAGCATTTT.

Ten or more counts support this clonotype. This chain links TRBV7-2 with TRBJ1-1, with a weak D call TRBD1 (5 bases). CDR1 SGHTA and CDR2 FQGNSA come from the germline V gene. Trimming took off 5 bases at V and 0 bases at J, with 13 bases between the two ends. The CDR3 has 15 amino acids. CDR3 amino acids: CASSRSGYMNTEAFF. CDR3 DNA sequence: TGTGCCAGCAGCCGATCAGGGTATATGAACACTGAAGCTTTCTTT.

This clonotype was seen more than once but under ten times. The genes are TRBV7-9 and TRBJ2-7; D gene ambiguous. CDR3 length equals 14 residues. In germline, CDR1 is SEHNR, CDR2 FQNEAQ (reference sequence). The V end was cut by 4 bases, the J end by 3 bases, with 13 bases between. The CDR3 nucleotides are TGTGCCAGCAGCTCCAGAACTGACGTCTACGAGCAGTACTTC. Residues: CASSSRTDVYEQYF.

Worth noting for this clonotype: Just one base apart from a much larger clone, this may be a read error. V gene TRBV20-1 combines with J gene TRBJ2-7, with 14 nucleotides matching TRBD2. The germline CDR1 and CDR2 sequences are DFQATT and SNEGSKA (reference sequence). The CDR3 contains 14 residues. CDR3: CSAKGTSGRDEPYF. In DNA form, the CDR3 reads TGCAGTGCTAAGGGGACTAGCGGGAGAGACGAGCCGTACTTC.

This clonotype was observed at least ten times. This chain uses TRBV20-1 with TRBJ2-3; a weak D match, TRBD2 (6 bases). V shed 6 bases and J shed 0 bases, with 22 bases lying between them. The germline gives CDR1 DFQATT, CDR2 SNEGSKA (reference sequence). This CDR3 has 17 residues. CDR3 nucleotides: TGCAGTGCCCGTAGAGCGGGTCCCGGTTTTAGCACAGATACGCAGTATTTT. This gives the protein CSARRAGPGFSTDTQYF.

The table lists this clonotype with many counts. The chain employs TRBV5-1 and TRBJ2-7; no definite D call. Looked up from germline, CDR1 is SGHRS and CDR2 is YFSETQ. The CDR3 consists of 16 residues. The V end lost 4 bases, the J end lost 2 bases, and 19 bases lay between the germline ends. The CDR3 nucleotides are TGCGCCAGCAGCCCTAGGGCGAGCTTACTGACCTACGAGCAGTACTTC. Translating it yields CASSPRASLLTYEQYF.

This clonotype occurred a few times. This chain connects TRBV7-9 to TRBJ2-2; D is perhaps TRBD1 or TRBD2 (5 bases each). The CDR3 runs 14 residues. Germline V gives CDR1 SEHNR, CDR2 FQNEAQ (reference sequence). With 4 bases removed from V and 4 bases from J, the gap between germline ends came to 10 bases. The CDR3 protein is CASSWGSSTGELFF. CDR3 DNA: TGTGCCAGCAGCTGGGGGTCCAGCACCGGGGAGCTGTTTTTT.

This clonotype appeared a few times. V gene TRBV19 combines with J gene TRBJ1-2; TRBD1 is a possible D gene (5 bases). The CDR3 contains 13 residues. Germline V gene sequence: CDR1 LNHDA, CDR2 SQIVND (reference sequence). V lost 4 bases and J lost 6, with 12 bases in between. The CDR3, as DNA: TGTGCCAGTAGTACCCCAGGGACGGATGGCTACACCTTC. Amino acids: CASSTPGTDGYTF.

A remark on this clonotype: The junction does not match germline at one end; this may be a read error. The chain employs TRBV7-2 and TRBJ2-2; 15 bases fit TRBD2. CDR3 size: 21 residues. CDR1 SGHTA and CDR2 FQGNSA come from the germline V gene. The CDR3 sequence is CASSLARNGLAGGSNTGERFF. CDR3 DNA sequence: TGTGCCAGCAGCTTAGCGCGAAACGGACTAGCGGGAGGGTCAAACACCGGGGAGCGGTTTTTT.

Ten or more counts support this clonotype. The J gene is TRBJ2-5, the V gene TRBV20-1; 13 bases match TRBD2. In germline, CDR1 is DFQATT, CDR2 SNEGSKA (reference sequence). The CDR3 runs to 13 residues. The V segment lost 5 bases and the J segment 7 bases; nucleotides outside the gene matches: 4. CDR3 sequence: CSAGTSGKMTQYF. The CDR3 region has the DNA TGCAGTGCTGGGACTAGCGGGAAAATGACCCAGTACTTC.